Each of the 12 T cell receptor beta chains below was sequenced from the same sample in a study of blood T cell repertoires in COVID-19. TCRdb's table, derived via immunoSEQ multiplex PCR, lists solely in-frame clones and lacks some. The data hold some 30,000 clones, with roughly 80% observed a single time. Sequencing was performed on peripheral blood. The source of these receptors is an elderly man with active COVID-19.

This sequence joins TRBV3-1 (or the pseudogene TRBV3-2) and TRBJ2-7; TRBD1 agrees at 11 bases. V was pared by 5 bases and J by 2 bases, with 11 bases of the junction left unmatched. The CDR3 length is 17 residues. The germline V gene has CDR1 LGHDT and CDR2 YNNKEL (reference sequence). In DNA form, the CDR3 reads TGTGCCAGCAGCTCAATTACTTCGGGACAGGGGGCCTACGAGCAGTACTTC. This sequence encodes CASSSITSGQGAYEQYF.

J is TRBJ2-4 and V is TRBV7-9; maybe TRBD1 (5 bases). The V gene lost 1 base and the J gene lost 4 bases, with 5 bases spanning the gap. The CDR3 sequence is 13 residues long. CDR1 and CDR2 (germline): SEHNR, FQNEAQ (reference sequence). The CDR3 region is CASSLGTKNIQYF. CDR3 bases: TGTGCCAGCAGCTTAGGGACAAAAAACATTCAGTACTTC.

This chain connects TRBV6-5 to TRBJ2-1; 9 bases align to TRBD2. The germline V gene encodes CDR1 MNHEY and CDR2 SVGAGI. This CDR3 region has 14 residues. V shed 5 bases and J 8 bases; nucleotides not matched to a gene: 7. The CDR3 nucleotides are TGTGCCAGCAGTCTCAGAATAGCGGGGGATGAGCAGTTCTTC. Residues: CASSLRIAGDEQFF.

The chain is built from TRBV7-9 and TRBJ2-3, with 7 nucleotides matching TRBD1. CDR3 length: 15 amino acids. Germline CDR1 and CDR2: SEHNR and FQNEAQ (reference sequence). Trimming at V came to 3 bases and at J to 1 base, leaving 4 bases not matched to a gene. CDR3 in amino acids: CASSFEGGGTDTQYF. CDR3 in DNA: TGTGCCAGCAGCTTTGAAGGGGGCGGCACAGATACGCAGTATTTT.

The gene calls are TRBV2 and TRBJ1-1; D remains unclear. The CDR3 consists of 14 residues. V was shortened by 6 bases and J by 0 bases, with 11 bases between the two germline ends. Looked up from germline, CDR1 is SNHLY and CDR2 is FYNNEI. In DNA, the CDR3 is TGTGCCAGCAGGTTAAGGGAGATGAACACTGAAGCTTTCTTT. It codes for CASRLREMNTEAFF.

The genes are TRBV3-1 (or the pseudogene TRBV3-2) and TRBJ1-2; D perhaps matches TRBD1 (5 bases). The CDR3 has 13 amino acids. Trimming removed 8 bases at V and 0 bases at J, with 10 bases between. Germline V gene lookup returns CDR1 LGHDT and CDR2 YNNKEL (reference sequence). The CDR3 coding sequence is TGTGCCAGCTCCCAGGGTCCTAACTATGGCTACACCTTC. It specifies CASSQGPNYGYTF.

CDR3 sequence (DNA): TGCGCCAGCAGCCAAATTGGGGCCTATGGCTACACCTTC. It translates to CASSQIGAYGYTF. The V gene is TRBV4-1, the J gene TRBJ1-2, with D tentatively TRBD1 (5 bases). Per the germline V gene, CDR1 is MGHRA and CDR2 is YSYEKL. V was cut by 2 bases and J by 4 bases, with 8 bases left in between. The CDR3 length is 13 residues.

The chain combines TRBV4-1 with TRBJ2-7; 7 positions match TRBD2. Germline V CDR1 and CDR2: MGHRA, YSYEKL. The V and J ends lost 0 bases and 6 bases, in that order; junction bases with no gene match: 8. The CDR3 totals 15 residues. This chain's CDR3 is CASSQDFQGGSEQYF. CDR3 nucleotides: TGCGCCAGCAGCCAAGATTTTCAGGGAGGGAGCGAGCAGTACTTC.

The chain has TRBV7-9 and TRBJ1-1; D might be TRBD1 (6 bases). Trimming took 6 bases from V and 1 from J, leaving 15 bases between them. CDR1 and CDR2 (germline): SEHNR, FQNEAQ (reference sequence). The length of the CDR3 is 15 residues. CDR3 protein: CASRPVTGPNTEAFF. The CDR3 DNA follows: TGTGCCAGCAGACCAGTGACAGGACCGAACACTGAAGCTTTCTTT. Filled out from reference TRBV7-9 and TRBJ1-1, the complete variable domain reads DTGVSQNPRHKITKRGQNVTFRCDPISEHNRLYWYRQTLGQGPEFLTYFQNEAQLEKSRLLSDRFSAERPKGSFSTLEIQRTEQGDSAMYLCASRPVTGPNTEAFFGQGTRLTVV.

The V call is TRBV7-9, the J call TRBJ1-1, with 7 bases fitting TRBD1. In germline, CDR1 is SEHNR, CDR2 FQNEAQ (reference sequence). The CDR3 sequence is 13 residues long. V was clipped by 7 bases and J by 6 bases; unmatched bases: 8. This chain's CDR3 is CASIEGQAAEAFF. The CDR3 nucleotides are TGTGCCAGCATCGAAGGACAGGCAGCTGAAGCTTTCTTT.

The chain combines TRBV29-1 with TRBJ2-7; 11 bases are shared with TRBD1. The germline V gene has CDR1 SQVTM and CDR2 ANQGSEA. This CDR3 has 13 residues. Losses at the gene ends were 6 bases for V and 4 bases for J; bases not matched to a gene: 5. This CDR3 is CSVGQGAWYEQYF. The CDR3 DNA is TGCAGCGTCGGACAGGGGGCATGGTACGAGCAGTACTTC.

As DNA, the CDR3 is TGTGCCTGGAGTGTAGCCGGTGGAAACACCATATATTTT. It yields the protein CAWSVAGGNTIYF. The V call is TRBV30, the J call TRBJ1-3; D not certain. Germline V CDR1 and CDR2: GTSNPN, SVGIG (reference sequence). This CDR3 comprises 13 residues. Trimming left V 0 bases short and J 3 bases short, with 6 bases between.